These 19 T cell receptor beta chains were sequenced from one sample in a study of cytomegalovirus exposure and HLA in healthy donors. Both 60 Vbeta primers and 13 Jbeta primers went into the PCR. The repertoire was sequenced with immunoSEQ multiplex PCR; TCRdb's copy has only in-frame clones and lacks some. This table holds some 75,000 clones. Sequenced input: PBMCs. These receptors were obtained from a boy aged 10-17 years in good health and CMV-seronegative.

The rearrangement links TRBV13 to TRBJ2-6, with a weak D call TRBD1 (6 bases). CDR1 and CDR2 (germline): PRHDT, FYEKMQ (reference sequence). The CDR3 is made up of 18 amino acids. The V end lost 2 bases, the J end lost 2 bases, and 16 bases lay between the germline ends. CDR3 sequence (DNA): TGTGCCAGCAGCTTAACCATCTTACAGGGTACTGGGGCCAACGTCCTGACTTTC. Protein product: CASSLTILQGTGANVLTF. The full variable domain, its missing parts supplied by reference TRBV13 and TRBJ2-6, is AAGVIQSPRHLIKEKRETATLKCYPIPRHDTVYWYQQGPGQDPQFLISFYEKMQSDKGSIPDRFSAQQFSDYHSELNMSSLELGDSALYFCASSLTILQGTGANVLTFGAGSRLTVL.

This rearrangement joins TRBV6-4 to TRBJ1-5; 7 bases agree with TRBD1. V dropped 4 bases and J dropped 0; count of bases not matched to a gene: 12. This CDR3 spans 18 amino acids. Germline CDR1 MRHNA, CDR2 SNTAGT. The CDR3 sequence: CASSGTRDSLTSNQPQHF. CDR3 in DNA: TGTGCCAGCAGTGGTACCAGGGACAGTTTGACTAGCAATCAGCCCCAGCATTTT.

The chain combines TRBV7-9 with TRBJ1-1; D possibly corresponds to TRBD1 (5 bases). This CDR3 has 16 amino acids. Germline V gives CDR1 SEHNR, CDR2 FQNEAQ (reference sequence). V lost 3 bases to trimming and J lost 6 bases, with 20 bases between them. In DNA form, the CDR3 reads TGTGCCAGCAGCTTCCTGCCAGGGCAAGAACACTCTGAAGCTTTCTTT. Translated: CASSFLPGQEHSEAFF.

The chain combines TRBV7-6 with TRBJ2-7, with 15 bases that match TRBD2. This CDR3 region has 19 residues. Germline assignment: CDR1 SGHVS and CDR2 FNYEAQ. V trimming: 0 bases; J trimming: 2 bases; junction bases outside the gene matches: 8. CDR3 sequence: CASSLAPGLAGGLTYEQYF. CDR3 DNA: TGTGCCAGCAGCTTAGCACCGGGACTAGCGGGAGGCCTAACCTACGAGCAGTACTTC. Full variable domain (remainder filled in from reference TRBV7-6 and TRBJ2-7): GAGVSQSPRYKVTKRGQDVALRCDPISGHVSLYWYRQALGQGPEFLTYFNYEAQQDKSGLPNDRFSAERPEGSISTLTIQRTEQRDSAMYRCASSLAPGLAGGLTYEQYFGPGTRLTVT.

The chain carries TRBV5-1 and TRBJ1-5; 7 positions match TRBD1. V lost 4 bases, J lost 0 bases, and 13 bases stayed unmatched. Germline V lookup: CDR1 SGHRS, CDR2 YFSETQ. This CDR3 comprises 18 residues. CDR3: CASSGTGTESYSNQPQHF. CDR3 bases: TGCGCCAGCAGCGGAACCGGGACAGAGAGCTATAGCAATCAGCCCCAGCATTTT.

The rearrangement joins TRBV6-5 to TRBJ2-7; TRBD1 is a possible D gene (6 bases). Germline assignment: CDR1 MNHEY and CDR2 SVGAGI. Trimming took off 2 bases at V and 0 bases at J, with 11 bases between the two ends. This CDR3 has 15 residues. The CDR3 bases are TGTGCCAGCAGTTACGCGACAGGCTTCTCCTACGAGCAGTACTTC. Translated: CASSYATGFSYEQYF.

V is TRBV6-1 and J is TRBJ1-5; D might be TRBD1 (6 bases). CDR3 length: 14 residues. V lost 6 bases to trimming and J lost 4 bases, with 13 bases between them. CDR1 MNHNS and CDR2 SASEGT come from the germline V gene. CDR3 sequence (DNA): TGTGCCAGCAGGGGGCAGGGACAAAATCAGCCCCAGCATTTT. It specifies CASRGQGQNQPQHF.

CDR3 nucleotide sequence: TGTGCCAGCAGCTTGGTTAGCGGGCGCGATGAGGAGACCCAGTACTTC. Translating gives CASSLVSGRDEETQYF. The chain links TRBV5-6 to TRBJ2-5; 7 bases match TRBD2. Germline V gives CDR1 SGHDT, CDR2 YYEEEE. The CDR3 covers 16 residues. V lost 0 bases and J lost 5; bases outside the gene matches: 10. Filled out from reference TRBV5-6 and TRBJ2-5, the complete variable domain reads DAGVTQSPTHLIKTRGQQVTLRCSPKSGHDTVSWYQQALGQGPQFIFQYYEEEERQRGNFPDRFSGHQFPNYSSELNVNALLLGDSALYLCASSLVSGRDEETQYFGPGTRLLVL.

The CDR3 bases are TGTGCCAGCAGCCCCCTGGGACAGAGGAACACTGAAGCTTTCTTT. As protein: CASSPLGQRNTEAFF. V usage is TRBV7-3 and J usage is TRBJ1-1, with 7 nucleotides matching TRBD1. Germline CDR1 SGHTA, CDR2 FQGTGA. Losses at the gene ends were 5 bases for V and 1 base for J; bases not matched to a gene: 7. The CDR3 has 15 amino acids.

Comment on this clone: This sample also contains other DNA sequences that code for the same CDR3. The rearrangement uses TRBV7-3 and TRBJ1-1, with 7 bases lining up with TRBD1. The V segment lost 0 bases and the J segment 6 bases; nucleotides outside the gene matches: 1. This CDR3 has 13 residues. Germline-derived CDR1 and CDR2 are SGHTA and FQGTGA. This CDR3 reads CASSLTGGSEAFF. CDR3 DNA sequence: TGTGCCAGCAGCTTAACAGGGGGCTCTGAAGCTTTCTTT.

V and J are TRBV6-5 and TRBJ2-1; maybe TRBD2 (5 bases). V dropped 0 bases and J dropped 2 bases, with 8 bases sitting between them. The CDR3 is 15 amino acids. Germline assignment: CDR1 MNHEY and CDR2 SVGAGI. For the CDR3, the DNA is TGTGCCAGCAGTTACTCTCACGGGACCTACAATGAGCAGTTCTTC. Its protein product is CASSYSHGTYNEQFF.

The rearrangement joins TRBV5-1 to TRBJ1-1; D not resolved. Germline V gene sequence: CDR1 SGHRS, CDR2 YFSETQ. Deletions cut 4 bases from V and 1 base from J, with 8 bases between. The CDR3 extends over 13 amino acids. The CDR3, as DNA: TGCGCCAGCAGCCTAGGAGCGAACACTGAAGCTTTCTTT. Translating it yields CASSLGANTEAFF.

This rearrangement joins TRBV30 to TRBJ2-3; 12 nucleotides agree with TRBD2. The J segment lost 2 bases and the V segment lost 1 base, leaving 7 bases of the junction unmatched. CDR3 length: 17 residues. Germline loops: CDR1 GTSNPN, CDR2 SVGIG (reference sequence). DNA of the CDR3: TGTGCCTGGAGTGCCCAGACTAGCGGGAGTAACACAGATACGCAGTATTTT. Its translation: CAWSAQTSGSNTDTQYF.

The chain combines TRBV5-5 with TRBJ1-4, with TRBD1 matching 9 bases. CDR3 length: 16 amino acids. J gave up 3 bases and V 5 bases, and 8 bases lay outside the gene matches. CDR1 and CDR2 (germline): SGHKS, YYEKEE (reference sequence). This CDR3 reads CASSNRGRSSNEKLFF. The CDR3 nucleotides read TGTGCCAGCAGTAACAGGGGGCGAAGTTCTAATGAAAAACTGTTTTTT.

As regards this clone: Other DNA sequences in the sample encode the same CDR3. V gene TRBV6-5 combines with J gene TRBJ1-3; D gene ambiguous. CDR1 and CDR2 (germline): MNHEY, SVGAGI. Trimming stripped 2 bases from V and 1 base from J, with 12 bases between. The CDR3 is made up of 16 amino acids. The CDR3 reads CASSYEATESGNTIYF. DNA of the CDR3: TGTGCCAGCAGTTACGAAGCCACCGAGTCTGGAAACACCATATATTTT.

This clone is classed as medium-sized by frequency. V is TRBV2 and J is TRBJ2-7; no definite D call. This CDR3 comprises 14 residues. V was shortened by 8 bases and J by 1 base, with 15 bases between the two germline ends. Germline lookup yields CDR1 SNHLY and CDR2 FYNNEI. CDR3 in amino acids: CASESEAGSYEQYF. The CDR3 nucleotides are TGTGCCAGCGAGTCGGAAGCAGGTTCCTACGAGCAGTACTTC.

The chain carries TRBV6-7 and TRBJ2-1; a weak D match, TRBD2 (5 bases). TRBV6-7 is flagged as an ORF with uncertain function. Between the trimmed V and J ends, which lost 2 bases and 3 bases, there was a span of 14 bases. The CDR3 has 16 amino acids. The DNA of the CDR3 is TGTGCCAGCAGTTACCCCTTCACTAGTATCTACAATGAGCAGTTCTTC. Translating it yields CASSYPFTSIYNEQFF.

J is TRBJ2-5 and V is TRBV7-3; tentatively, D is TRBD1 (5 bases). The germline V gene has CDR1 SGHTA and CDR2 FQGTGA. V lost 5 bases, J lost 4 bases, and 17 bases lay in between. CDR3 length: 15 amino acids. The CDR3 DNA is TGTGCCAGCAGCCAAACAGGTTCTAGGGCAGAGACCCAGTACTTC. Translation: CASSQTGSRAETQYF. Complete variable domain (other parts from reference TRBV7-3 and TRBJ2-5): GAGVSQTPSNKVTEKGKYVELRCDPISGHTALYWYRQSLGQGPEFLIYFQGTGAADDSGLPNDRFFAVRPEGSVSTLKIQRTERGDSAVYLCASSQTGSRAETQYFGPGTRLLVL.

The chain uses TRBV4-1 and TRBJ2-7; D may be TRBD2 (6 bases). The CDR3 is 16 residues long. With 0 bases removed from V and 2 bases from J, the gap between germline ends came to 14 bases. From germline, CDR1 is MGHRA and CDR2 YSYEKL. The CDR3: CASSQDWPGVTYEQYF. The CDR3 DNA sequence: TGCGCCAGCAGCCAAGATTGGCCGGGAGTAACCTACGAGCAGTACTTC.